This entry is about one T cell receptor beta chain. Its antigen is unknown. A much larger clone differs by one base, so this may be a read error. The data are from a study of cytotoxic CD8 clonotypes in ibrutinib-treated CLL. Study summary: Averaging across samples gave roughly 230,000 productive templates and more than 80,000 productive rearrangements.

Trimming removed 3 bases from V and 2 bases from J; junction bases left unmatched: 1. The germline CDR1 and CDR2 sequences are SGHNT and YYREEE (reference sequence). This CDR3 has 13 amino acids. Some clones are missing from TCRdb's copy, which holds only in-frame ones; the method was immunoSEQ multiplex PCR. The sample lists some 300,000 clones, roughly 85% occurring once. Study results and limitations: Baseline values of clonality outstripped age-matched healthy donors and followed circulating CD8+ T-cell counts. Public clonotypes occurred uncommonly; on treatment, they contracted or remained stable.

Sequencing was performed on PBMCs, taken before ibrutinib treatment. This TCR derives from a human donor with chronic lymphocytic leukemia. The chain is built from TRBV5-4 and TRBJ1-1; 7 bases fit TRBD1. The CDR3 DNA is TGTGCCAGCAGCTGGGACAGTAACACTGAAGCTTTCTTT. It translates to CASSWDSNTEAFF.